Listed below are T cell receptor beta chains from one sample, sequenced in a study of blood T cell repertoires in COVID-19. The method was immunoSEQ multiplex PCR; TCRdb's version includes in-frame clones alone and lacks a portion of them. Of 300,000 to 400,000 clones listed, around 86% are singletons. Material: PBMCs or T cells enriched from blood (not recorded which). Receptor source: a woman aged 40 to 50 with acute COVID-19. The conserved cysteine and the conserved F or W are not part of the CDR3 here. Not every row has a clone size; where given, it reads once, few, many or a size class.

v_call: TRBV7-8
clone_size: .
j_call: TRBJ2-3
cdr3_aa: ASETSGRALDTQY

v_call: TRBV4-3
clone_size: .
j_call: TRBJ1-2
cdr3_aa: ASSQEAGGLNYGYT

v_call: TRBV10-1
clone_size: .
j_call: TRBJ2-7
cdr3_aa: ARRGGTGGPYEQY

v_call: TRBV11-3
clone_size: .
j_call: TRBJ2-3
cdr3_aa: ASSSTYLRERTDTQY

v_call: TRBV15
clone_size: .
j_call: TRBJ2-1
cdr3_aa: ATSRDADREQF

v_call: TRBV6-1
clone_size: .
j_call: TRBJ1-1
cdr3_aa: ASSEGGDQAF

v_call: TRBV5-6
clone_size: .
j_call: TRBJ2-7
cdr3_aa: ASTPRTSDTYEQY

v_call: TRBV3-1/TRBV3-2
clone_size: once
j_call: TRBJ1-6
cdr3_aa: ASSPRTGRNSPLH

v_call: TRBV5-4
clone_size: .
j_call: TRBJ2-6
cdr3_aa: ASSLDHSSGANVLT

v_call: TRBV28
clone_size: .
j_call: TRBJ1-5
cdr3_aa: ASSTSGYTTYSNQPQH

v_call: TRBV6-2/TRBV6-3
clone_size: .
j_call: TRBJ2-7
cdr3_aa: ASSYSPMESYEQY

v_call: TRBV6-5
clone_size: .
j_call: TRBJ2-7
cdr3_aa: ASGHRYEQY